This T cell receptor (beta chain) was sequenced during a study of technical replicates of blood from a handful of donors. Method: immunoSEQ multiplex PCR; TCRdb's copy keeps in-frame clones and lacks some. This table holds roughly 70,000 clones, 93% found once. J gave up 5 bases and V 6 bases, and 11 bases lay outside the gene matches. CDR1 and CDR2 (germline): SNHLY, FYNNEI. The CDR3 spans 15 residues. The chain recombines TRBV2 with TRBJ2-5, with TRBD1 matching over 8 bases. Input material: T cells isolated from PBMCs. The origin of this receptor is a human donor in good health. CDR3 protein: CASRVRQGRGETQYF. For the CDR3, the DNA is TGTGCCAGCAGGGTACGACAGGGGCGAGGGGAGACCCAGTACTTC.